A selection of T cell receptor beta chains follows, all from one sample in a study of preoperative IRX-2 immunotherapy in early breast cancer. The data were produced by immunoSEQ multiplex PCR, yet TCRdb's version contains in-frame clones alone and is incomplete. The data hold 20,000 to 25,000 clones, with over 85% observed a single time. Source: tumor tissue, taken after IRX-2 immunotherapy. The source of these receptors is a human donor with breast cancer. CDR3s include the opening cysteine and the closing phenylalanine or tryptophan. The order of the fields is D gene, V gene, clone size, J gene, CDR3 DNA, CDR3 protein. A D gene is named only where the DNA matches it firmly. The size of a clone is reported for some rows only, either as once, few or many, or as a class for expanded clones.

-	TRBV6-5	-	TRBJ1-1	TGTGCCAGCAGTTACTCCATGATGAACACTGAAGCTTTCTTT	CASSYSMMNTEAFF
TRBD1	TRBV25-1	-	TRBJ2-5	TGTGCCAGCAGTGATTCGGGACAGGCACAGTACTTC	CASSDSGQAQYF
-	TRBV6-1	-	TRBJ1-2	TGTGCCAGCAGTGGACTGGGCTATGGCTACACCTTC	CASSGLGYGYTF
-	TRBV7-2	-	TRBJ1-5	TGTGCCAGCAGCTTCTTTTCAGGGGATCCTCAGCCCCAGCATTTT	CASSFFSGDPQPQHF
TRBD2	TRBV9	-	TRBJ2-3	TGTGCCAGCAGCGATTGGACTAGCGGGGGGAAGGATACGCAGTATTTT	CASSDWTSGGKDTQYF
-	TRBV10-2	once	TRBJ2-7	TGCGCCAGCAGCGGGGGGCAGTGGAGAGTCGAGCAGTACTTC	CASSGGQWRVEQYF
-	TRBV9	-	TRBJ1-3	TGTGCCAGCAGCGGACGGACGGCAGGAACTGGAAACACCATATATTTT	CASSGRTAGTGNTIYF
-	TRBV5-4	-	TRBJ1-4	TGTGCCAGCAGCCCCCGGGGTGCCGGTAATGAAAAACTGTTTTTT	CASSPRGAGNEKLFF
TRBD1	TRBV2	-	TRBJ1-2	TGTGCCAGCAGTGGAAAGGGGGGACAGGGCTACTATGGCTACACCTTC	CASSGKGGQGYYGYTF
-	TRBV21-1	-	TRBJ1-5	TGTGCCAGCAGCAAATTACATGACAGACCCTATAGCAATCAGCCCCAGCATTTT	CASSKLHDRPYSNQPQHF
TRBD1	TRBV2	-	TRBJ1-4	TGTGCCAGCGGCGCCAGGGGGTCTAGTGAAAAACTGTTTTTT	CASGARGSSEKLFF
-	TRBV7-2	-	TRBJ1-2	TGTGCCAGCAGCTTAGCTCGAGGGGGGCGGAAGAAGGATGGCTACACCTTC	CASSLARGGRKKDGYTF
-	TRBV5-1	once	TRBJ2-3	TGCGCCAGCACCAAGGCGGGTCAGCGGGCCATCTCTAGCACAGATACGCAGTATTTT	CASTKAGQRAISSTDTQYF
TRBD1	TRBV5-6	-	TRBJ1-5	TGTGCCAGCAGCTCCTCGGGACAGGGGTGGGATCAGCCCCAGCATTTT	CASSSSGQGWDQPQHF
-	TRBV7-6	-	TRBJ1-6	TGTGCCAGCAGCTCCCGGCGGGGGGCATCTTTCAATTCACCCCTCCACTTT	CASSSRRGASFNSPLHF
-	TRBV7-9	-	TRBJ2-1	TGTGCCAGCAGCTGGGGGGTGGGCCGGGATGAGCAGTTCTTC	CASSWGVGRDEQFF
-	TRBV5-1	once	TRBJ1-6	TGCGCCAGCAGCTTGATGGGGAATCCACCCCTCCACTTT	CASSLMGNPPLHF